These 4 T cell receptor beta chains came from one sample sequenced in a study of blood T cell repertoires in COVID-19. The table came from immunoSEQ multiplex PCR; TCRdb's copy has only in-frame clones and leaves some out. Among roughly 21,000 clones listed, around nine tenths were seen once. The sample consisted of peripheral blood. These receptors were obtained from a man between 65 and 85 years old with active COVID-19.

The chain recombines TRBV6-6 with TRBJ2-5, with D perhaps TRBD1 (5 bases). Germline V gives CDR1 MNHNY, CDR2 SVGAGI (reference sequence). V was clipped by 3 bases and J by 4 bases, with 9 bases between them. The CDR3 totals 13 residues. For the CDR3, the DNA is TGTGCCAGCAGTTATGCTAGGGGAGAGACCCAGTACTTC. Its translation: CASSYARGETQYF.

The genes are TRBV19 and TRBJ2-1; a weak D match, TRBD2 (5 bases). Trimming shortened V by 5 bases and J by 0 bases, and 23 bases separated the two germline ends. Germline V gives CDR1 LNHDA, CDR2 SQIVND (reference sequence). The CDR3 loop spans 19 amino acids. The CDR3 reads CASSVFGGLEASSYNEQFF. CDR3 sequence (DNA): TGTGCCAGTAGTGTGTTTGGCGGGTTAGAGGCAAGCTCCTACAATGAGCAGTTCTTC.

This chain joins TRBV5-1 and TRBJ2-3; 11 bases match TRBD2. Trimming took 0 bases from V and 4 from J; bases not matched to a gene: 7. The V gene's germline CDR1 is SGHRS and CDR2 YFSETQ. This CDR3 has 17 amino acids. CDR3 nucleotide sequence: TGCGCCAGCAGCTTGGCGGCTAGCGGGGGGATCGCAGATACGCAGTATTTT. This translates into CASSLAASGGIADTQYF.

The rearrangement joins TRBV6-6 to TRBJ2-7; D is unresolved. Germline loops: CDR1 MNHNY, CDR2 SVGAGI (reference sequence). V lost 6 bases to trimming and J lost 3 bases, with 12 bases between them. CDR3 size: 13 residues. CDR3 protein: CASRAGTIYEQYF. DNA for the CDR3: TGTGCCAGCAGGGCTGGTACTATCTACGAGCAGTACTTC.